This T cell receptor (beta chain) was observed in a study of early T cells in non-severe SARS-CoV-2 infection. In the study overall: The authors sequenced bulk RNA from unsorted whole blood, leaving chains unpaired. Findings and caveats of the study: The VDJdb matching leaned toward anti-spike CD8 responses and overlooked private and CD4 specificities.

This clonotype was detected ten times or more. Its antigen is unidentified. Germline CDR1 and CDR2: ENHRY and SYGVKD. The CDR3 runs 14 residues. V dropped 3 bases and J dropped 1 base, with 9 bases sitting between them. MiXCR, run by TCRdb on the 5' RACE reads, gives a single entry per CDR3 protein. The sample carries some 77,000 distinct CDR3 sequences, around 16% recorded once. The receptor comes from an adult who was a healthcare worker with PCR-confirmed SARS-CoV-2 infection or an uninfected control (not recorded which). The source material was whole blood. The rearrangement joins TRBV10-3 to TRBJ2-5; D gene unclear. The CDR3: CAISESEFQETQYF. In DNA, the CDR3 is TGTGCCATCAGTGAATCAGAATTCCAAGAGACCCAGTACTTC.